In its sample, the clone carrying this T cell receptor beta chain was seen a few times. Its target is unknown. The germline V gene encodes CDR1 SNHLY and CDR2 FYNNEI. The CDR3 length is 18 residues. J gave up 5 bases and V 6 bases, and 14 bases lay outside the gene matches. Unique molecular identifiers were present on the cDNA, which also gained a universal primer site by template switching. One entry per CDR3 protein, called by TCRdb with MiXCR from the 5' RACE reads. The sample gives 500,000 to 550,000 distinct CDR3 sequences, about 20% of which show up once; around 0.48% is in the top ten. This sample was included in a study of identical twins. Overall study findings and caveats: The study found excess low generation probability among twin-shared out-of-frame alpha sequences. Less excess twin sharing appeared in beta out-of-frame sequences.

This same sample was also part of a study on yellow fever vaccine responses in identical twins.

The sequenced sample was CD4+ T cells sorted from blood. The receptor comes from a woman aged 18-35 years in good health. The J gene is TRBJ2-1, the V gene TRBV2; TRBD2 matches 12 bases. The CDR3 loop is CASRGPLTSGGPNNEQFF. The CDR3 DNA is TGTGCCAGCAGGGGACCTTTGACTAGCGGGGGCCCCAACAATGAGCAGTTCTTC.